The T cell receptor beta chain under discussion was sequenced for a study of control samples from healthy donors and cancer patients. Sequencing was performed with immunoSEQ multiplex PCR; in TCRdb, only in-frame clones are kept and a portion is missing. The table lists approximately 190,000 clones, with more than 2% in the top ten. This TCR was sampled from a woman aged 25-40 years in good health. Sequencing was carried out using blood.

The CDR3 protein is CASTPGQGAAYGYTF. The DNA for the CDR3 is TGTGCCAGCACTCCGGGACAGGGGGCGGCCTATGGCTACACCTTC. V gene TRBV27 combines with J gene TRBJ1-2; 12 bases are a match to TRBD1. CDR1 is MNHEY and CDR2 is SMNVEV in the germline V gene (reference sequence). Trimming removed 7 bases from V and 4 bases from J; junction bases left unmatched: 7. CDR3 length: 15 residues.